A single sample is the source of the 15 T cell receptor beta chains below, sequenced in a study of cytomegalovirus exposure and HLA in healthy donors. Sequenced by immunoSEQ multiplex PCR; TCRdb stores in-frame clones only, minus some. This sample has some 130,000 clones, with 88% found just once. Sequences were obtained from PBMCs. The source of these receptors is a man aged 30 to 45 in good health and CMV-seronegative.

This chain connects TRBV25-1 to TRBJ2-1, with 7 bases matching TRBD2. The V gene's germline CDR1 is MGHDK and CDR2 SYGVNS. This CDR3 has 17 residues. Losses at the gene ends were 0 bases for V and 6 bases for J; bases not matched to a gene: 11. This chain's CDR3 is CASSEYLGRADGNEQFF. The CDR3 region has the DNA TGTGCCAGCAGTGAATATCTAGGGAGGGCTGACGGCAATGAGCAGTTCTTC. Variable domain in full (rest from reference TRBV25-1 and TRBJ2-1): EADIYQTPRYLVIGTGKKITLECSQTMGHDKMYWYQQDPGMELHLIHYSYGVNSTEKGDLSSESTVSRIRTEHFPLTLESARPSHTSQYLCASSEYLGRADGNEQFFGPGTRLTVL.

This CDR3 is CASSNRDSGNTGELFF. DNA of the CDR3: TGTGCCAGCAGCAACCGGGACAGCGGAAACACCGGGGAGCTGTTTTTT. The chain links TRBV7-9 to TRBJ2-2, with 7 bases identical to TRBD1. V lost 5 bases, J lost 2 bases, and 8 bases stayed unmatched. Germline assignment: CDR1 SEHNR and CDR2 FQNEAQ (reference sequence). The CDR3 totals 16 residues. The whole variable domain, remainder taken from reference TRBV7-9 and TRBJ2-2, is DTGVSQNPRHKITKRGQNVTFRCDPISEHNRLYWYRQTLGQGPEFLTYFQNEAQLEKSRLLSDRFSAERPKGSFSTLEIQRTEQGDSAMYLCASSNRDSGNTGELFFGEGSRLTVL.

V is TRBV11-3 and J is TRBJ2-2; 9 nucleotides line up with TRBD1. Looked up from germline, CDR1 is SGHNT and CDR2 is YENEEA. J lost 4 bases, V lost 0 bases, and 9 bases had no gene match. CDR3 length: 18 residues. This CDR3 reads CASSLDRGDRAFTGELFF. CDR3 coding DNA: TGTGCCAGCAGCTTAGATCGTGGGGACAGGGCGTTCACCGGGGAGCTGTTTTTT.

This chain joins TRBV4-3 and TRBJ1-1, with 9 bases that match TRBD1. V shed 4 bases and J 6 bases; nucleotides not matched to a gene: 9. Germline V CDR1 and CDR2: LGHNA, YSLEER. This CDR3 contains 15 residues. This CDR3 reads CASSLSATGGSEAFF. The CDR3 coding sequence is TGCGCCAGCAGCCTATCGGCGACAGGGGGGTCTGAAGCTTTCTTT.

The rearrangement links TRBV14 to TRBJ1-3; D remains ambiguous. This CDR3 comprises 15 residues. Per the germline V gene, CDR1 is SGHDN and CDR2 is FVKESK. The ends were cut back, 2 bases at V and 1 base at J, with 9 bases in the middle. DNA for the CDR3: TGTGCCAGCAGCCAATTATCGCGGTCTGGAAACACCATATATTTT. Its protein product is CASSQLSRSGNTIYF.

This rearrangement joins TRBV7-9 to TRBJ2-5; D is possibly TRBD2 (5 bases). Germline loops: CDR1 SEHNR, CDR2 FQNEAQ (reference sequence). The CDR3 totals 19 residues. The V gene lost 5 bases and the J gene lost 4 bases, with 29 bases spanning the gap. CDR3 sequence: CASSTSDPVRALQRETQYF. CDR3 nucleotide sequence: TGTGCCAGCAGCACCTCGGACCCGGTGAGGGCCCTTCAAAGAGAGACCCAGTACTTC.

The V gene is TRBV29-1, the J gene TRBJ2-7, with a weak D call TRBD2 (5 bases). The V and J ends lost 4 bases and 6 bases respectively, with 25 bases between them. This CDR3 comprises 16 residues. Germline V gene data show CDR1 as SQVTM and CDR2 as ANQGSEA. CDR3 nucleotide sequence: TGCAGCGTTGGGCCTGTCGCTAGACCGGGCGGGCCCGAGCAGTACTTC. Translation: CSVGPVARPGGPEQYF.

The chain combines TRBV5-1 with TRBJ1-5, with TRBD1 as a possible D gene (5 bases). Germline V gives CDR1 SGHRS, CDR2 YFSETQ. The CDR3 consists of 15 residues. V gave up 0 bases and J gave up 1 base, with 8 bases separating them. The CDR3 DNA is TGCGCCAGCAGCTTGGCTTCAGGGAGCAATCAGCCCCAGCATTTT. It specifies CASSLASGSNQPQHF.

The DNA of the CDR3 is TGTGCCAGCAGCTTATGGGACAGGGTTGGGGGCACAGATACGCAGTATTTT. It codes for CASSLWDRVGGTDTQYF. The rearrangement links TRBV7-2 to TRBJ2-3; TRBD1 matches 9 bases. The CDR3 is 17 amino acids. The germline CDR1 and CDR2 sequences are SGHTA and FQGNSA. After removal of 2 bases from V and 1 base from J, the junction contained 7 bases not matched to a gene.

The chain uses TRBV10-3 and TRBJ2-3, with 8 positions matching TRBD2. The junction had 4 bases not matched to a gene; V was cut back by 0 bases and J by 2 bases. This CDR3 spans 16 amino acids. Germline lookup yields CDR1 ENHRY and CDR2 SYGVKD. The CDR3 spells CAISESPSGPTDTQYF. Here the CDR3 DNA reads TGTGCCATCAGTGAGTCCCCTAGCGGGCCCACAGATACGCAGTATTTT.

The chain employs TRBV25-1 and TRBJ1-1, with D uncertain. The ends were cut back, 7 bases at V and 1 base at J, with 13 bases in the middle. The CDR3 sequence is 14 residues long. Germline assignment: CDR1 MGHDK and CDR2 SYGVNS. The CDR3 is CASIPPGRNTEAFF. The CDR3 nucleotides are TGTGCCAGCATTCCCCCGGGGAGGAACACTGAAGCTTTCTTT.

The CDR3 region has the DNA TGTGCCAGCTCCCGGGACAGGGCATACAATGAGCAGTTCTTC. Amino acids: CASSRDRAYNEQFF. The J gene is TRBJ2-1, the V gene TRBV9; 9 bases agree with TRBD1. CDR3 length: 14 residues. CDR1 is SGDLS and CDR2 is YYNGEE in the germline V gene. Trimming removed 7 bases from V and 4 bases from J; junction bases left unmatched: 6.

This sequence joins TRBV2 and TRBJ2-1, with 8 bases lining up with TRBD2. The CDR3 contains 13 residues. J was trimmed by 4 bases and V by 4 bases; bases with no gene match: 0. Germline assignment: CDR1 SNHLY and CDR2 FYNNEI. The CDR3 reads CASSAGGYNEQFF. The CDR3 coding sequence is TGTGCCAGCAGTGCGGGAGGGTACAATGAGCAGTTCTTC.

This clone was counted only a few times. The chain combines TRBV5-1 with TRBJ2-7; D perhaps matches TRBD2 (5 bases). V gave up 4 bases and J gave up 1 base, with 9 bases separating them. Germline V gives CDR1 SGHRS, CDR2 YFSETQ. The CDR3 has 13 residues. The CDR3 DNA reads as TGCGCCAGCAGCACTGACTATTCCTACGAGCAGTACTTC. It codes for CASSTDYSYEQYF.

The chain joins TRBV5-1 to TRBJ2-7; 9 bases align to TRBD2. The CDR3 is 14 amino acids. V lost 5 bases to trimming and J lost 1 base; unmatched junction nucleotides: 4. CDR1 and CDR2 (germline): SGHRS, YFSETQ. CDR3 sequence: CASRVAGGSYEQYF. CDR3 in DNA: TGCGCCAGCAGGGTTGCGGGAGGGTCCTACGAGCAGTACTTC. The full variable domain, rest sourced from reference TRBV5-1 and TRBJ2-7, is KAGVTQTPRYLIKTRGQQVTLSCSPISGHRSVSWYQQTPGQGLQFLFEYFSETQRNKGNFPGRFSGRQFSNSRSEMNVSTLELGDSALYLCASRVAGGSYEQYFGPGTRLTVT.